These 24 T cell receptor beta chains share one sample of origin, sequenced in a study of blood T cell repertoires in COVID-19. TCRdb's copy holds only in-frame clones and misses some; the assay was immunoSEQ multiplex PCR. The sample has hundreds of thousands of clones; 80% to 90% are singletons. Source material: peripheral blood. The receptors shown here come from a man aged 18 to 29 with COVID-19, enrolled during active disease.

The chain joins TRBV20-1 to TRBJ1-1; D is unresolved. The ends were cut back, 0 bases at V and 6 bases at J, with 5 bases in the middle. The CDR3 has 11 amino acids. Germline lookup yields CDR1 DFQATT and CDR2 SNEGSKA (reference sequence). The CDR3 spells CSARDLAEAFF. The DNA of the CDR3 is TGCAGTGCTAGAGATCTCGCTGAAGCTTTCTTT.

J is TRBJ1-6 and V is TRBV5-1; 9 positions agree with TRBD1. Trimming at V came to 4 bases and at J to 5 bases, leaving 10 bases not matched to a gene. The CDR3 covers 17 residues. CDR1 SGHRS and CDR2 YFSETQ come from the germline V gene. The CDR3 protein is CASSNYRGQGDNSPLHF. The DNA for the CDR3 is TGCGCCAGCAGCAATTACAGGGGGCAGGGAGATAATTCACCCCTCCACTTT. The full variable domain, its missing parts supplied by reference TRBV5-1 and TRBJ1-6, is KAGVTQTPRYLIKTRGQQVTLSCSPISGHRSVSWYQQTPGQGLQFLFEYFSETQRNKGNFPGRFSGRQFSNSRSEMNVSTLELGDSALYLCASSNYRGQGDNSPLHFGNGTRLTVT.

V is TRBV6-5 and J is TRBJ2-7, with D unclear. The V gene lost 8 bases and the J gene lost 3 bases, with 17 bases spanning the gap. The germline V gene has CDR1 MNHEY and CDR2 SVGAGI. The CDR3 extends over 14 amino acids. CDR3 nucleotides: TGTGCCAGCTACCCCCCGAGACACAACTACGAGCAGTACTTC. This codes for CASYPPRHNYEQYF.

This chain links TRBV18 with TRBJ1-1; unclear D gene. Germline CDR1 reads KGHSH; CDR2 reads LQKENI. Trimming stripped 2 bases from V and 6 bases from J, with 7 bases between. The CDR3 is 12 residues long. The CDR3 region has the DNA TGTGCCAGCTCACCAAGAGAGGCTGAAGCTTTCTTT. The encoded protein is CASSPREAEAFF.

The chain recombines TRBV10-3 with TRBJ1-1; D is uncertain. The germline gives CDR1 ENHRY, CDR2 SYGVKD. The CDR3 has 15 amino acids. With 2 bases removed from V and 0 bases from J, the gap between germline ends came to 10 bases. This chain's CDR3 is CAISEARDLNTEAFF. Written as DNA, the CDR3 is TGTGCCATCAGTGAGGCGAGGGATTTGAACACTGAAGCTTTCTTT.

The rearrangement joins TRBV6-5 to TRBJ2-3, with TRBD2 as a possible D gene (7 bases). This CDR3 is built from 15 residues. Trimming took 10 bases from V and 1 from J, leaving 18 bases between them. Germline V gives CDR1 MNHEY, CDR2 SVGAGI. CDR3 sequence (DNA): TGTGCCACTCATCAAGGGGGGGCCCGCACAGATACGCAGTATTTT. This codes for CATHQGGARTDTQYF.

V and J are TRBV30 and TRBJ1-5; 7 nucleotides align to TRBD1. Unmatched junction bases numbered 5, after V lost 5 bases and J lost 1 base. The CDR3 is made up of 14 amino acids. From germline, CDR1 is GTSNPN and CDR2 SVGIG (reference sequence). This chain's CDR3 is CAWSGTESNQPQHF. The CDR3 nucleotides are TGTGCCTGGTCCGGGACAGAGAGCAATCAGCCCCAGCATTTT.

The V call is TRBV7-8, the J call TRBJ1-2; D remains unclear. Germline V gene data show CDR1 as SGHVS and CDR2 as FQNEAQ. The CDR3 loop spans 14 amino acids. V lost 7 bases to trimming and J lost 8 bases, with 20 bases between them. CDR3 amino acids: CASTTARGSGGYTF. The DNA for the CDR3 is TGTGCCAGCACCACGGCCCGTGGGTCGGGGGGCTACACCTTC.

V gene TRBV6-1 combines with J gene TRBJ1-2, with D possibly matching TRBD1 (6 bases). The CDR3 totals 15 residues. Trimming took off 2 bases at V and 8 bases at J, with 18 bases between the two ends. Germline CDR1 and CDR2: MNHNS and SASEGT. The CDR3 spells CASSERFWGGKGYTF. CDR3 nucleotide sequence: TGTGCCAGCAGTGAACGGTTCTGGGGGGGCAAAGGCTACACCTTC.

V gene TRBV19 combines with J gene TRBJ2-7, with D perhaps TRBD2 (5 bases). The CDR3 length is 14 residues. Germline lookup yields CDR1 LNHDA and CDR2 SQIVND (reference sequence). V dropped 3 bases and J dropped 0 bases, with 9 bases sitting between them. The CDR3 nucleotides are TGTGCCAGTAGTATCGGACTGAACTCCTACGAGCAGTACTTC. Amino acids: CASSIGLNSYEQYF.

This rearrangement joins TRBV14 to TRBJ2-6; D might be TRBD2 (6 bases). The V gene's germline CDR1 is SGHDN and CDR2 FVKESK. Trimming removed 4 bases at V and 2 bases at J, with 12 bases between. The CDR3 runs 16 residues. CDR3 sequence: CASSRHGGAGANVLTF. In DNA form, the CDR3 reads TGTGCCAGCAGCCGCCACGGGGGAGCTGGGGCCAACGTCCTGACTTTC. The variable domain in full, with the rest retrieved from reference TRBV14 and TRBJ2-6, is EAGVTQFPSHSVIEKGQTVTLRCDPISGHDNLYWYRRVMGKEIKFLLHFVKESKQDESGMPNNRFLAERTGGTYSTLKVQPAELEDSGVYFCASSRHGGAGANVLTFGAGSRLTVL.

The chain carries TRBV2 and TRBJ2-5, with TRBD2 identical over 8 bases. This CDR3 region has 17 residues. The germline CDR1 and CDR2 sequences are SNHLY and FYNNEI. Trimming took 3 bases from V and 3 from J; bases not matched to a gene: 12. CDR3 bases: TGTGCCAGCAGTGACGGGGGCGCTGCGGGGGGTGAAGAGACCCAGTACTTC. Protein: CASSDGGAAGGEETQYF.

The chain recombines TRBV27 with TRBJ2-5, with D possibly being TRBD2 (5 bases). The CDR3 length is 16 residues. The V and J ends lost 6 bases and 3 bases respectively, with 20 bases between them. From germline, CDR1 is MNHEY and CDR2 SMNVEV (reference sequence). The CDR3 DNA sequence: TGTGCCAGCAGCAAAAGTCGCCTAGCAGAAAAAGAGACCCAGTACTTC. It yields the protein CASSKSRLAEKETQYF.

This chain uses TRBV28 with TRBJ2-7, with TRBD1 matching 8 bases. The trim removed 5 bases at V and 0 bases at J, leaving 6 bases unmatched. The CDR3 loop spans 15 amino acids. Looked up from germline, CDR1 is MDHEN and CDR2 is SYDVKM. The CDR3, as DNA: TGTGCCAGCAGTACTCCCGGGACAGGCTCCTACGAGCAGTACTTC. Its translation: CASSTPGTGSYEQYF.

CDR3: CASSFQPGYSGANVLTF. CDR3 in DNA: TGTGCCAGCAGCTTTCAGCCAGGCTACTCTGGGGCCAACGTCCTGACTTTC. The chain carries TRBV7-3 and TRBJ2-6; D unresolved. Germline V gives CDR1 SGHTA, CDR2 FQGTGA. The CDR3 is made up of 17 amino acids. V was clipped by 3 bases and J by 0 bases, with 12 bases between them.

The J gene is TRBJ2-3, the V gene TRBV7-2, with 13 bases lining up with TRBD2. J gave up 6 bases and V 5 bases, and 5 bases lay outside the gene matches. The CDR3 is made up of 15 amino acids. Germline V gene lookup returns CDR1 SGHTA and CDR2 FQGNSA. The CDR3 DNA reads TGTGCCAGCAGCAGAACTAGCGGGAGGGGGGATACGCAGTATTTT. Protein sequence: CASSRTSGRGDTQYF.

This chain links TRBV5-4 with TRBJ1-1; D gene ambiguous. The CDR3 runs 13 residues. CDR1 is SGHNT, CDR2 YYREEE, per germline (reference sequence). Trimming took off 2 bases at V and 5 bases at J, with 10 bases between the two ends. CDR3 nucleotide sequence: TGTGCCAGCAGCTTAGAGGGAGGGACTGAAGCTTTCTTT. It encodes CASSLEGGTEAFF.

The count of this clone is one. The chain links TRBV18 to TRBJ1-1; D unresolved. The CDR3 consists of 13 residues. V shed 5 bases and J shed 8 bases, with 15 bases lying between them. Germline CDR1 and CDR2: KGHSH and LQKENI. As DNA, the CDR3 is TGTGCCAGCTCAGGATCGGCGGTATCCGAAGCTTTCTTT. Its translation: CASSGSAVSEAFF.

This clone occurred once. The chain carries TRBV4-2 and TRBJ2-7, with TRBD2 as a possible D gene (5 bases). Germline values: CDR1 LGHNA, CDR2 YNFKEQ. The ends were cut back, 0 bases at V and 4 bases at J, with 25 bases in the middle. The CDR3 runs to 19 residues. This chain's CDR3 is CASSQDHMAKAVAHYEQYF. The CDR3 coding sequence is TGTGCCAGCAGCCAAGACCATATGGCCAAAGCGGTGGCCCATTACGAGCAGTACTTC.

As concerns this clone: This specimen includes other DNA sequences encoding the same CDR3. The chain uses TRBV19 and TRBJ1-1; perhaps TRBD1 as D (5 bases). Germline CDR1 reads LNHDA; CDR2 reads SQIVND (reference sequence). V lost 10 bases and J 1 base, leaving 10 bases between the germline ends. CDR3 size: 12 residues. The CDR3 spells CATSTGNTEAFF. CDR3 DNA: TGTGCCACCTCCACAGGGAACACTGAAGCTTTCTTT.

J is TRBJ2-3 and V is TRBV10-3; no firm D call. Trimming cost V 3 bases and J 0 bases, with 7 bases left between them. The CDR3 has 14 residues. Germline assignment: CDR1 ENHRY and CDR2 SYGVKD. This CDR3 is CAISDYGSTDTQYF. CDR3 sequence (DNA): TGTGCCATCAGTGACTACGGGAGCACAGATACGCAGTATTTT.

This clone showed up just a few times. J is TRBJ1-6 and V is TRBV6-5; 9 positions match TRBD1. CDR1 is MNHEY, CDR2 SVGAGI, per germline. J lost 8 bases, V lost 4 bases, and 6 bases had no gene match. The CDR3 length is 15 residues. CDR3 residues: CASSFGDRVDSPLHF. CDR3 in DNA: TGTGCCAGCAGTTTCGGGGACAGGGTGGATTCACCCCTCCACTTT.

This sequence joins TRBV19 and TRBJ1-6, with 9 bases matching TRBD1. CDR3 size: 15 residues. Germline-derived CDR1 and CDR2 are LNHDA and SQIVND (reference sequence). V lost 11 bases and J lost 2; bases outside the gene matches: 7. CDR3 coding DNA: TGTGCCGGGGGACAGGGCCGGGCCTATAATTCACCCCTCCACTTT. This codes for CAGGQGRAYNSPLHF.

V usage is TRBV19 and J usage is TRBJ1-4; D gene unclear. This CDR3 spans 14 amino acids. V lost 2 bases, J lost 3 bases, and 7 bases lay in between. CDR1 LNHDA and CDR2 SQIVND come from the germline V gene (reference sequence). The CDR3 bases are TGTGCCAGTAGTATACAGGCAGCTAATGAAAAACTGTTTTTT. Its translation is CASSIQAANEKLFF.